The following is a T cell receptor beta chain sequence with its context. Its cognate antigen is unknown. PCR used 60 Vbeta primers and 13 Jbeta primers. TCRdb's copy holds only in-frame clones and misses some; the assay was immunoSEQ multiplex PCR. The data show 75,000 to 100,000 clones, about two thirds seen once. Germline V gene lookup returns CDR1 MNHEY and CDR2 SMNVEV (reference sequence). Trimming cost V 4 bases and J 4 bases; bases outside gene matches: 9. This CDR3 has 15 amino acids. This sample stems from a study of cytomegalovirus exposure and HLA in healthy donors. Study outcomes and limitations: Many donors shared some public TCRs, even though most TCR sequences were rare. A few chains linked to CMV were shown in vitro to be specific for CMV antigens.

This chain joins TRBV27 and TRBJ1-1; 7 nucleotides match TRBD1. The source of this sequence is a man in his sixties in good health and CMV-seronegative. Sequenced input: PBMCs. The CDR3 region is CASSSGGGEGTEAFF. The CDR3 nucleotides read TGTGCCAGCAGTTCCGGAGGGGGCGAAGGCACTGAAGCTTTCTTT.